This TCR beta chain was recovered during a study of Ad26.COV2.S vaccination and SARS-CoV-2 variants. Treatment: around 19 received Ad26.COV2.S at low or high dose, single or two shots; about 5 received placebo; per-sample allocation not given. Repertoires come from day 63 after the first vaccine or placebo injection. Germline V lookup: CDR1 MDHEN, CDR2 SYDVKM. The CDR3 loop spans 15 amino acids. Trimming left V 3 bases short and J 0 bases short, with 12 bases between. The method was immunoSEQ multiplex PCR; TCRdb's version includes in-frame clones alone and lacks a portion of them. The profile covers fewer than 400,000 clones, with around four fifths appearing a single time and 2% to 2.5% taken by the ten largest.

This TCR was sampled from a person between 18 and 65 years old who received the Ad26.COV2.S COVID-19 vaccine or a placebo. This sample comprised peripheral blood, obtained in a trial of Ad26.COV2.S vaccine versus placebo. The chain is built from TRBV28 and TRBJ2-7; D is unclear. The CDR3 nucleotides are TGTGCCAGCAGTTTTCGGCCAGAGAGCTCCTACGAGCAGTACTTC. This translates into CASSFRPESSYEQYF.